This TCR beta chain was sequenced for a study of T cells after yellow fever vaccination. Study-level findings and limits: Secondary responses were weaker yet peaked faster, day 5 versus 15. A limited proportion of clonotypes was detected within both the CD4 and CD8 compartments. Subsequent booster samples again held most clones from primary vaccination (just under 98% CD4, 88% CD8).

CDR3 length: 12 amino acids. In germline, CDR1 is DFQATT, CDR2 SNEGSKA (reference sequence). V dropped 5 bases and J dropped 4 bases, with 11 bases sitting between them. UMIs and a universal primer site were added when TCR cDNA was made by 5'RACE template switching. TCRdb re-analysed the 5' RACE reads in MiXCR, keeping a single row per CDR3 protein. Here the sample spans 200,000 to 250,000 distinct CDR3 sequences, roughly 7.2% being singletons. This clonotype occurred once. The antigen remains unidentified. Since the CDR3 does not end with the conserved phenylalanine or tryptophan, this likely comes from a read error.

The J gene is TRBJ2-5, the V gene TRBV20-1, with D tentatively TRBD2 (6 bases). The sample here was CD4+ T cells sorted from PBMCs, taken 15 days after the yellow fever booster vaccination. The TCR comes from a man under 40 who received the YFV17D yellow fever vaccine. The CDR3 is CSARLGGETQYS. CDR3 bases: TGCAGTGCTCGACTGGGGGGAGAGACCCAGTACTCC.